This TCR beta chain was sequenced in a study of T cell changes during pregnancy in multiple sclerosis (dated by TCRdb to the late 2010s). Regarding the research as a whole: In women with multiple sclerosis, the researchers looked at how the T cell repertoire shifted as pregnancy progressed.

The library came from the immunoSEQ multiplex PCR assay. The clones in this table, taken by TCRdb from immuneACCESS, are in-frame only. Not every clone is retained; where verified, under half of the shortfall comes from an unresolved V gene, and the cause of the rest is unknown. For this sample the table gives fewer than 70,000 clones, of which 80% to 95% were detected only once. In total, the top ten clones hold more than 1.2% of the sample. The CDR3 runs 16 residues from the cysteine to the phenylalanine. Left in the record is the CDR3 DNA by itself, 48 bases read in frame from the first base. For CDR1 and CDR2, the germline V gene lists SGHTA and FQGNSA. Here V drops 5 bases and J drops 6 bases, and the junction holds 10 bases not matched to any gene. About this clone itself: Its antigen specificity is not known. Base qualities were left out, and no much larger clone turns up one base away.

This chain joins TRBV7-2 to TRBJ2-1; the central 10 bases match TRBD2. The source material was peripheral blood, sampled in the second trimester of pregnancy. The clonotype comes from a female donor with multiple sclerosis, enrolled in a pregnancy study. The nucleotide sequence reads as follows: TGTGCCAGCAGCCCCGTCCGGAGCGGGAGGGCCAATGAGCAGTTCTTC. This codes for CASSPVRSGRANEQFF.